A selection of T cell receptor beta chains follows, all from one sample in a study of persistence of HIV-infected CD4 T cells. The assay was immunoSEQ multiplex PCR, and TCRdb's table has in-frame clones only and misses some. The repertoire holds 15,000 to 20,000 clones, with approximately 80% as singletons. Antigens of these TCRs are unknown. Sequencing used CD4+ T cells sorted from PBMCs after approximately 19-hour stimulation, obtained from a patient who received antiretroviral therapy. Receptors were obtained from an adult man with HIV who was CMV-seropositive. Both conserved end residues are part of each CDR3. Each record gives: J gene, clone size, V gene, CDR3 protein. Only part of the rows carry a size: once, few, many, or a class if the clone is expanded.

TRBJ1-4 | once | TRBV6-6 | CASTQRSSNEKLFF
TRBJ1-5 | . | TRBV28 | CASSSWGSNQPQHF
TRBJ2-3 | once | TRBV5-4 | CASSFPGTETDTQYF
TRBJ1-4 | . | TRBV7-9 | CASRKQGEREKLFF
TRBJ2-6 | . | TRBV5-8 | CASSLAVLITGANVLTF
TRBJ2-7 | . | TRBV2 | CATRDSSYEQYF
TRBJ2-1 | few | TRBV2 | CASSEFGTSNNEQFF
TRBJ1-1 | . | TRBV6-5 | CASRRGTANTEAFF
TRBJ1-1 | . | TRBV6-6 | CASRSGTANTEAFF
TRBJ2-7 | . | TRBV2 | CASSDLSYEQYF
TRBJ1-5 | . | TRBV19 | CASSPGDTRNQPQHF
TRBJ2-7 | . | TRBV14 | CASSHSSYRAGTSREQYF
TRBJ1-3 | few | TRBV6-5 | CASSYHISENTIYF
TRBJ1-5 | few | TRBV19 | CASTIQGAQPQHF
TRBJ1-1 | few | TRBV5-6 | CASSAAGATEAFF
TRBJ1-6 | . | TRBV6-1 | CASSEAEQGSSPLHF
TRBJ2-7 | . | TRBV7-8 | CASSLAETGEEYF
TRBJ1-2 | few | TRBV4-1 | CASSQEDGTVYGYTF
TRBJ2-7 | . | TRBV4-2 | CASSQETGTGSYEQYF
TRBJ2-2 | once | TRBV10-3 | CAIKPAGPLAGELFF
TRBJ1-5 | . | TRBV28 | CATTGGWGNQPQHF
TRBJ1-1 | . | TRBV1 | CTSSPPSVLNTEAFF
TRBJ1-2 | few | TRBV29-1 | CSVALHRRGYTF
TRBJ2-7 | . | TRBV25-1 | CASSEIRGGQYF
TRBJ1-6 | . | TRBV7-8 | CASSSQPGTGNSPLHF
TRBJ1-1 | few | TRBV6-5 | CASSFPQMNTEAFF
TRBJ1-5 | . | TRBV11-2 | CASSFSTGGASGNQPQHF
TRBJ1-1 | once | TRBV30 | CACVSTEAFF
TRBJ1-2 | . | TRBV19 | CASTEARANYGYTF
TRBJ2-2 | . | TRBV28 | CASSLGGTGRTGELFF
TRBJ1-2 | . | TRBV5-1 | CASSSDIYGYTF
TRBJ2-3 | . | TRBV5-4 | CASSQGLAGARTDTQYF
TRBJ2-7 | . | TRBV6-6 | CASLPGQGPYEQYF
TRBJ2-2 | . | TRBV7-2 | CASSFRGVTGELFF
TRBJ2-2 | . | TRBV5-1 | CASSGGLADNTGELFF
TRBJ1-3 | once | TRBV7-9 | CASSSLEGSGNTIYF
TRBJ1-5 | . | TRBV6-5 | CASSRQGNNQPQHF
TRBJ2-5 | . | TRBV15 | CATSRDFGRVETQYF
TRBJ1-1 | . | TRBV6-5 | CASSYSQGVGTEAFF
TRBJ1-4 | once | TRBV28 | CASRTGWANEKLFF
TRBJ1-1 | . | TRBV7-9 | CASSLGGPPRLAFF
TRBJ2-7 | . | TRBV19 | CASSLLRGDRQSEQYF
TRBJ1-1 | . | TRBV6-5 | CASSLTGMGTEAFF
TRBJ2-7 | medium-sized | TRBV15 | CATSSRQDSYEQYF
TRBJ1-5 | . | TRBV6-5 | CASRVRGQINQPQHF
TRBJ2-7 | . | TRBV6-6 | CASSYSGGHEQYF
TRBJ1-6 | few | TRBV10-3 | CASLESSYNSPLHF
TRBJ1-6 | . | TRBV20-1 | CSASSFGGSSYNSPLHF
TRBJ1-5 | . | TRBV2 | CASRRDLAINQPQHF
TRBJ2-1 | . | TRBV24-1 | CATSDSQSRVYNEQFF
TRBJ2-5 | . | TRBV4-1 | CASSQETGRQTQYF
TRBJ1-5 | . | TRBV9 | CASSASTESPQHF